The clone carrying this T cell receptor beta chain was seen a single time. This sample stems from a study of blood T cell repertoires in COVID-19. On the study more broadly: The origin of the acute and convalescent COVID-19 samples was the United States, Italy and Spain. From T cells, B-cell-depleted T cells, or PBMCs came the material, which was cDNA or gDNA.

V gave up 5 bases and J gave up 1 base, with 8 bases separating them. The CDR3 extends over 13 amino acids. Original processing notes: Reference gene primer amplification yielded estimated nucleated cell counts. TCRdb's copy holds only in-frame clones and misses some; the assay was immunoSEQ multiplex PCR. That table gives V, J and clone size, and the DNA gave D and trimming. The sample shows 78,000 or so clones, roughly four fifths of them seen only once. This receptor was obtained from a woman in her sixties with acute or convalescent COVID-19. V and J are TRBV12-3 or TRBV12-4 and TRBJ1-1, with D uncertain. The source material was peripheral blood. The CDR3 spells CASSVRWNTEAFF. As DNA, the CDR3 is TGTGCCAGCAGTGTTCGGTGGAACACTGAAGCTTTCTTT.